The rows below give T cell receptor beta chains drawn from one sample of a study of T cell repertoires in cytomegalovirus infection. One entry per CDR3 protein results from TCRdb running MiXCR on the reads. The sample carries 750,000 to 900,000 distinct CDR3 sequences, about 27% recorded once. Their recognized antigens are unknown. This specimen consisted of cultured CD8+ T cells from PBMCs, obtained from culture after CMV antigen stimulation. The origin of the receptors is a human donor in good health (CMV status not recorded). Some clones in this sample may be carry-over from other donors' samples. CDR3s include the opening cysteine and the closing phenylalanine or tryptophan. A D gene is named only where the DNA matches it firmly. Part of the rows lack a size; the others show once, few, many or a class for expanded clones.

TRBJ2-7,TRBD1,TRBV10-3,.,TGTGCCATCAGTGAGTCTGGACAGGGTGGTTACGAGCAGTACTTC,CAISESGQGGYEQYF
TRBJ2-1,TRBD2,TRBV7-2,many,TGTGCCAGCAGCTTAGGGGGCAGCGGGGGGGCCAATGAGCAGTTCTTC,CASSLGGSGGANEQFF
TRBJ2-5,TRBD2,TRBV6-2/TRBV6-3,.,TGTGCCAGCAGCCGACTAGCGGGGGGCTGGGAGACCCAGTACTTC,CASSRLAGGWETQYF
TRBJ1-1,TRBD1,TRBV27,.,TGTGCCAGCAGAACAGGGGGCCTCGGAACTGAAGCTTTCTTT,CASRTGGLGTEAFF
TRBJ2-3,.,TRBV7-8,.,TGTGCCAGCAGCTCGGCCAGGGTGGCAGATACGCAGTATTTT,CASSSARVADTQYF
TRBJ2-7,.,TRBV5-1,few,TGCGCCAGCACTCCGCGGGGCCAGGCCTCCTACGAGCAGTACTTC,CASTPRGQASYEQYF
TRBJ1-1,.,TRBV7-2,many,TGTGCCAGCAGCTTAAAACCGAGGGGACCGGAGAACGCTGAAGCTTTCTTT,CASSLKPRGPENAEAFF
TRBJ2-3,.,TRBV2,.,TGTGCCAGCAGTGAAGCCTTAATTTCCACAGATACGCAGTATTTT,CASSEALISTDTQYF
TRBJ1-6,.,TRBV5-6,once,TGTGCCAGCAGCTTGGCCTTGGGGGGCACGGATAATTCACCCCTCCACTTT,CASSLALGGTDNSPLHF
TRBJ1-1,.,TRBV7-2,few,TGTGCCAGCAGCTTAGTATGGGCAGGGACGAGGAACACTGAAGCTTTCTTT,CASSLVWAGTRNTEAFF
TRBJ2-7,.,TRBV7-2,few,TGTGCCAGCAGCTTAGGGCTAGCGCCCCTCTACGAGCAGTACTTC,CASSLGLAPLYEQYF
TRBJ1-1,.,TRBV28,.,TGTGCCAGCAGTTCCCTCCGGGCCCACACTGAAGCTTTCTTT,CASSSLRAHTEAFF
TRBJ2-5,.,TRBV29-1,.,TGCAGCGCCCCGGGGGAAGAGACCCAGTACTTC,CSAPGEETQYF
TRBJ1-1,.,TRBV10-3,.,TGTGCCATCAGGGTGGGAATTGTGGGATCGAACACTGAAGCTTTCTTT,CAIRVGIVGSNTEAFF
TRBJ2-6,.,TRBV7-9,few,TGTGCCAGCCCCACTCGGCACTCTGGGGCCAACGTCCTGACTTTC,CASPTRHSGANVLTF
TRBJ1-2,.,TRBV19,.,TGTGCCAGTAGTATACACCCCTCTGGGCCACTGATATATGGCTACACCTTC,CASSIHPSGPLIYGYTF
TRBJ2-7,.,TRBV4-1,.,TGTGCCAGCAGCCAAGGCAAGGGGGTACACGAGCAGTACTTC,CASSQGKGVHEQYF